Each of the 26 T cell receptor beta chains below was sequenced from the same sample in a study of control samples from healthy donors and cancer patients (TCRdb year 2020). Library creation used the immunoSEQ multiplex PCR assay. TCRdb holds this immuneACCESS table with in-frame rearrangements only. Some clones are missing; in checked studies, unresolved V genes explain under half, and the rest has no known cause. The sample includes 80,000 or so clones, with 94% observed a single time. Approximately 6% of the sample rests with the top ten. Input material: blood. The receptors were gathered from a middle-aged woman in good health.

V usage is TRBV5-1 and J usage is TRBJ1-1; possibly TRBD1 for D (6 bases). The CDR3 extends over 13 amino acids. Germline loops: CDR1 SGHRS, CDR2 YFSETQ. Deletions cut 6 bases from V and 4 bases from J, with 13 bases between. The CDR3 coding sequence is TGCGCCAGCAACGAATGGGGGGCCACTGAAGCTTTCTTT. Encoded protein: CASNEWGATEAFF.

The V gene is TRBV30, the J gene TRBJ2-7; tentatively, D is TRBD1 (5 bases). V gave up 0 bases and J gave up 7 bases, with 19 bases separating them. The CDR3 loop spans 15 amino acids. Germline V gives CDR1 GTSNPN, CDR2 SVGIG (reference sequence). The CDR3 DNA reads TGTGCCTGGAGTGTGTGGGCCAGGGCCCTTCGGGAGCAGTACTTC. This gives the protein CAWSVWARALREQYF.

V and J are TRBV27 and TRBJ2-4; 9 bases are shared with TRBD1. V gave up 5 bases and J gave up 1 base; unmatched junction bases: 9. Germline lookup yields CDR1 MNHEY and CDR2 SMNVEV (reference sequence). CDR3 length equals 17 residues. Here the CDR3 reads CASSPGPGTGAKNIQYF. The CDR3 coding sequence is TGTGCCAGCAGTCCGGGTCCCGGGACAGGGGCCAAAAACATTCAGTACTTC.

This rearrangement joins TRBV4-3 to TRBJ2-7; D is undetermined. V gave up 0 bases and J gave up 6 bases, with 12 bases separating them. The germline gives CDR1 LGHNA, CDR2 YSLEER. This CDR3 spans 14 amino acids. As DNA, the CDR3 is TGCGCCAGCAGCCAAGATACGTGGATGGGCGAGCAGTACTTC. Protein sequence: CASSQDTWMGEQYF.

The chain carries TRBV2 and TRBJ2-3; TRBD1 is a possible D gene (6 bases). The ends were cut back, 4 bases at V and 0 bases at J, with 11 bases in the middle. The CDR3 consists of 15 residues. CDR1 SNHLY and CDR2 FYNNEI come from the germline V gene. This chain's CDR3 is CASSGQVSSTDTQYF. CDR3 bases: TGTGCCAGCAGTGGACAGGTGTCTAGCACAGATACGCAGTATTTT. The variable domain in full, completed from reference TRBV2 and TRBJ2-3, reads EPEVTQTPSHQVTQMGQEVILRCVPISNHLYFYWYRQILGQKVEFLVSFYNNEISEKSEIFDDQFSVERPDGSNFTLKIRSTKLEDSAMYFCASSGQVSSTDTQYFGPGTRLTVL.

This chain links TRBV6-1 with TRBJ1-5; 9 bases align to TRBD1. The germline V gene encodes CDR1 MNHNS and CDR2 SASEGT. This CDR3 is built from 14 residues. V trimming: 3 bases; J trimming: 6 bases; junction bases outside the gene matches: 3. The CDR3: CASSEGTGTQPQHF. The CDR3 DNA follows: TGTGCCAGCAGTGAGGGGACAGGGACTCAGCCCCAGCATTTT.

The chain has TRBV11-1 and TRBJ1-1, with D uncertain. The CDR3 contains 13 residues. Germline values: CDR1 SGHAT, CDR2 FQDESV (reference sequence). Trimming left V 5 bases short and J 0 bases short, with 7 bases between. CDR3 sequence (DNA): TGTGCCAGCAGCCCTGACATGAACACTGAAGCTTTCTTT. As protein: CASSPDMNTEAFF.

The CDR3 nucleotides are TGTGCCAGCAGCGCCCGTAGATCCAATCAGCCCCAGCATTTT. The encoded protein is CASSARRSNQPQHF. The rearrangement uses TRBV7-2 and TRBJ1-5; D remains ambiguous. The CDR3 extends over 14 amino acids. Trimming shortened V by 5 bases and J by 3 bases, and 11 bases separated the two germline ends. The germline V gene has CDR1 SGHTA and CDR2 FQGNSA.

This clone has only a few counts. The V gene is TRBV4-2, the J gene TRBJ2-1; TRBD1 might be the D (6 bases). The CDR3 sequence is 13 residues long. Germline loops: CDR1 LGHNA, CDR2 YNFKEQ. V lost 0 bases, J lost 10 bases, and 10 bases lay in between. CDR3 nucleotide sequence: TGTGCCAGCAGCCAAGATATAGGGGGAGAGCAGTTCTTC. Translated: CASSQDIGGEQFF.

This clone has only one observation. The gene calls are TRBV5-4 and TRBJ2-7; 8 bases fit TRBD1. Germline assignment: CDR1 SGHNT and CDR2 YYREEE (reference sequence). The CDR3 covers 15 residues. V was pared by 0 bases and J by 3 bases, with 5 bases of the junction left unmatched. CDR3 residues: CASSLGTGPNYEQYF. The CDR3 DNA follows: TGTGCCAGCAGCTTGGGGACAGGGCCGAACTACGAGCAGTACTTC.

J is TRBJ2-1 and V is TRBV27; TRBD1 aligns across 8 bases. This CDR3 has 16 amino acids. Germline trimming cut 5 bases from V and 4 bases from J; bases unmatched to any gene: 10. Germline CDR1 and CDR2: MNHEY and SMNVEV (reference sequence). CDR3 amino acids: CASSASQGVQYNEQFF. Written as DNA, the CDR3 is TGTGCCAGCAGTGCCTCACAGGGGGTCCAGTACAATGAGCAGTTCTTC.

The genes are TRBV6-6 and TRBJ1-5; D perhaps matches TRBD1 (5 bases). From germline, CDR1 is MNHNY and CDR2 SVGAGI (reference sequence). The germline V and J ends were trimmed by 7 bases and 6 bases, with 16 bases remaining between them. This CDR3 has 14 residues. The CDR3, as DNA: TGTGCCAGCAATCCCCAGGGACCGAGTCAGCCCCAGCATTTT. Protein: CASNPQGPSQPQHF.

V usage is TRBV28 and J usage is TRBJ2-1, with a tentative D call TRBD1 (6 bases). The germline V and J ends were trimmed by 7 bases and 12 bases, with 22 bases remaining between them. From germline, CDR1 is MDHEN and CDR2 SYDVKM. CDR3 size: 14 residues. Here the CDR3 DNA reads TGTGCCAGCAACATTGCGAATCAGGGGTCTGCGCAGTTCTTC. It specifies CASNIANQGSAQFF. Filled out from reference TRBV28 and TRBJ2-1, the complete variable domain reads DVKVTQSSRYLVKRTGEKVFLECVQDMDHENMFWYRQDPGLGLRLIYFSYDVKMKEKGDIPEGYSVSREKKERFSLILESASTNQTSMYLCASNIANQGSAQFFGPGTRLTVL.

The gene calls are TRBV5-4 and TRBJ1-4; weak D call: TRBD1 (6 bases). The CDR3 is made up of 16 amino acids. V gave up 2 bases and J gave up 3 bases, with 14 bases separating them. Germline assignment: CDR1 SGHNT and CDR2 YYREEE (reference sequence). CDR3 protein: CASSFLSGAANEKLFF. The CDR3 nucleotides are TGTGCCAGCAGCTTCCTTTCGGGGGCGGCTAATGAAAAACTGTTTTTT.

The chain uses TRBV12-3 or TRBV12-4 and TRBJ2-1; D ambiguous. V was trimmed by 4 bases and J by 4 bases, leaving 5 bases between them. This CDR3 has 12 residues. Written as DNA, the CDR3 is TGTGCCAGCAGTTACTCATACAATGAGCAGTTCTTC. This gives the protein CASSYSYNEQFF.

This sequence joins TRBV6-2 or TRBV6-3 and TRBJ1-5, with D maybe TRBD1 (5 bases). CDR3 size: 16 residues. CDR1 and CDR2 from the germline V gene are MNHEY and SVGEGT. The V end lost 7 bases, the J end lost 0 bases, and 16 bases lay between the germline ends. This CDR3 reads CASTPGTWSSNQPQHF. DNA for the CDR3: TGTGCCAGCACCCCCGGGACGTGGAGTAGCAATCAGCCCCAGCATTTT.

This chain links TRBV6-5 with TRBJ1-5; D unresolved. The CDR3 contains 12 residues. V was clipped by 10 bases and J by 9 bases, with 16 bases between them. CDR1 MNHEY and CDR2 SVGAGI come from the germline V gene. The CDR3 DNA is TGTGCCACCCTAGGGAGTCGCGGGCCCCAGCATTTT. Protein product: CATLGSRGPQHF.

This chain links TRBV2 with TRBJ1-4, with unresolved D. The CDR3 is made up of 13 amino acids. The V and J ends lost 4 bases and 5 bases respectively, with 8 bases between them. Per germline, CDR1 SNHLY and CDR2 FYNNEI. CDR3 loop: CASSVDGNEKLFF. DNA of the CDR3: TGTGCCAGCAGTGTGGACGGCAATGAAAAACTGTTTTTT. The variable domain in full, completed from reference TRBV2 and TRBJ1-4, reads EPEVTQTPSHQVTQMGQEVILRCVPISNHLYFYWYRQILGQKVEFLVSFYNNEISEKSEIFDDQFSVERPDGSNFTLKIRSTKLEDSAMYFCASSVDGNEKLFFGSGTQLSVL.

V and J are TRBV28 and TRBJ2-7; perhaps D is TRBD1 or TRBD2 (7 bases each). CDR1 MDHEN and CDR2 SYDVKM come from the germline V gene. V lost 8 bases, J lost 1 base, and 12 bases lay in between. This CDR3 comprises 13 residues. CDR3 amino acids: CASGGDSSYEQYF. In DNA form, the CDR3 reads TGTGCCAGCGGGGGGGACAGTTCCTACGAGCAGTACTTC.

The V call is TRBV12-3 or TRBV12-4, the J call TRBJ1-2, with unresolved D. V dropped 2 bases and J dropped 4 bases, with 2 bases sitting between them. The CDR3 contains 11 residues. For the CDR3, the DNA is TGTGCCAGCAGTTTAAGCTATGGCTACACCTTC. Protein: CASSLSYGYTF.

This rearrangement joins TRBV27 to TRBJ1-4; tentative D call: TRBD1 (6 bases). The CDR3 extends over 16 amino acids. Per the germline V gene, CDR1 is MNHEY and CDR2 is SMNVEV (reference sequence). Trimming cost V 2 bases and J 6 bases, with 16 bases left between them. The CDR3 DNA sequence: TGTGCCAGCAGTTTAAGAGGGGGGTGGACAGATGAAAAACTGTTTTTT. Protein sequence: CASSLRGGWTDEKLFF. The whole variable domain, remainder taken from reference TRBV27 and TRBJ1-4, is EAQVTQNPRYLITVTGKKLTVTCSQNMNHEYMSWYRQDPGLGLRQIYYSMNVEVTDKGDVPEGYKVSRKEKRNFPLILESPSPNQTSLYFCASSLRGGWTDEKLFFGSGTQLSVL.

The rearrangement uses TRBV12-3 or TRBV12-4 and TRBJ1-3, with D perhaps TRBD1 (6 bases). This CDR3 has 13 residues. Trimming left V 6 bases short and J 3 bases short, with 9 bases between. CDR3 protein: CASRGGFGNTIYF. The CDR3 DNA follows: TGTGCCAGCAGGGGGGGCTTTGGAAACACCATATATTTT.

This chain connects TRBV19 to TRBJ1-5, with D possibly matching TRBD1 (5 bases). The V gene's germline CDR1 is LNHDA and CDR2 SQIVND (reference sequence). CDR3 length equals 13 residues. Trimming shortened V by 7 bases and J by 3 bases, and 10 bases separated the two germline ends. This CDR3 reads CASTRDLNQPQHF. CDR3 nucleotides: TGTGCCAGTACAAGGGACCTCAATCAGCCCCAGCATTTT. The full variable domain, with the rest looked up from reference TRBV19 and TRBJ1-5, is DGGITQSPKYLFRKEGQNVTLSCEQNLNHDAMYWYRQDPGQGLRLIYYSQIVNDFQKGDIAEGYSVSREKKESFPLTVTSAQKNPTAFYLCASTRDLNQPQHFGDGTRLSIL.

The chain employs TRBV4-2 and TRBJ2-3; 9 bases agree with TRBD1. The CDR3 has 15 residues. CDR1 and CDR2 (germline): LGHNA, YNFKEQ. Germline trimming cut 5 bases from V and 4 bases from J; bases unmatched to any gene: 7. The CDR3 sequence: CASSSGQGGADTQYF. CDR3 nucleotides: TGTGCCAGCAGCTCGGGACAGGGCGGTGCAGATACGCAGTATTTT.

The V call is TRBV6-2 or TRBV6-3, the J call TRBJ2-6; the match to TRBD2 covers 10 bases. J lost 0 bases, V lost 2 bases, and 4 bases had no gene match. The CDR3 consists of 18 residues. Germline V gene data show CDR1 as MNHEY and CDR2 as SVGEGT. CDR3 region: CASSYTSGIRSGANVLTF. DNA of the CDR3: TGTGCCAGCAGTTACACTAGCGGGATTCGCTCTGGGGCCAACGTCCTGACTTTC.

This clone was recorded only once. The CDR3 region has the DNA TGTGCCAGTAGTAATAGCGGCGTTGTCCAAGAGACCCAGTACTTC. Translating it yields CASSNSGVVQETQYF. V usage is TRBV19 and J usage is TRBJ2-5; maybe TRBD2 (6 bases). The CDR3 runs 15 residues. V dropped 4 bases and J dropped 1 base, with 13 bases sitting between them. Germline CDR1 LNHDA, CDR2 SQIVND (reference sequence).